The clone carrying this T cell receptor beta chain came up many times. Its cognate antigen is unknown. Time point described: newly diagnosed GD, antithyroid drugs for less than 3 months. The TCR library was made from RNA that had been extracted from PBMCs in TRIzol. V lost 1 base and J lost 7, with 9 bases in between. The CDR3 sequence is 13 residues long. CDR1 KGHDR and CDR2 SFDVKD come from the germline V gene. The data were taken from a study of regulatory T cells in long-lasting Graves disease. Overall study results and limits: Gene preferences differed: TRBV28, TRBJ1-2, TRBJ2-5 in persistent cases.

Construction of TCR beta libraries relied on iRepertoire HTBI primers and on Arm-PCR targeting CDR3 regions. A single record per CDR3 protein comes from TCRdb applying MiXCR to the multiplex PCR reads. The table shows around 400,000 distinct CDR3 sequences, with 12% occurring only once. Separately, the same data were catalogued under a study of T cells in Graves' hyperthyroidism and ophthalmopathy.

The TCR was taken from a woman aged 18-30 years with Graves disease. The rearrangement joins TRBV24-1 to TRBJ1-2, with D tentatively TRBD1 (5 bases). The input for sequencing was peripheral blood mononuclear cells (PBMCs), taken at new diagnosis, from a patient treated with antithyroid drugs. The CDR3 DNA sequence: TGTGCCACCAGTGATTTAACGGGGCTTGGCTACACCTTC. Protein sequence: CATSDLTGLGYTF.